A single sample gave rise to the 14 T cell receptor beta chains below, sequenced in a study of OX40 agonist ivuxolimab in advanced cancers. The repertoire was sequenced with immunoSEQ multiplex PCR; TCRdb's copy has only in-frame clones and lacks some. The sample contains under 95,000 clones, more than 80% of which appear only once. Sequenced material: CD4+ or CD8+ T cells sorted from blood, taken in a trial of the OX40 agonist ivuxolimab. The receptors shown here come from an adult with an advanced solid tumor such as melanoma, head and neck, liver or kidney cancer.

The chain combines TRBV27 with TRBJ1-1, with D maybe TRBD1 (6 bases). This CDR3 contains 13 residues. V gave up 0 bases and J gave up 5 bases, with 7 bases separating them. Germline V gene data show CDR1 as MNHEY and CDR2 as SMNVEV (reference sequence). This CDR3 is CASSLSRGTEAFF. The DNA of the CDR3 is TGTGCCAGCAGTTTATCGAGGGGGACTGAAGCTTTCTTT.

J is TRBJ2-5 and V is TRBV27, with 7 bases matching TRBD1. The trim removed 6 bases at V and 5 bases at J, leaving 6 bases unmatched. Germline loops: CDR1 MNHEY, CDR2 SMNVEV (reference sequence). The CDR3 spans 13 residues. The CDR3 spells CASSRQGRETQYF. The CDR3 DNA sequence: TGTGCCAGCAGCAGACAGGGCCGGGAGACCCAGTACTTC.

The CDR3 DNA reads TGTGCCATCCAGCGACAGGGGGGGGTTGAAGCTTTCTTT. The encoded protein is CAIQRQGGVEAFF. V usage is TRBV10-3 and J usage is TRBJ1-1; 9 bases map to TRBD1. Looked up from germline, CDR1 is ENHRY and CDR2 is SYGVKD. This CDR3 has 13 residues. The trim removed 8 bases at V and 7 bases at J, leaving 8 bases unmatched.

Here the CDR3 reads CASSDRRTPSTDTQYF. CDR3 bases: TGTGCCAGCAGCGATCGGAGGACACCAAGCACAGATACGCAGTATTTT. J is TRBJ2-3 and V is TRBV11-3; possibly TRBD1 or TRBD2 for D (5 bases each). Germline loops: CDR1 SGHNT, CDR2 YENEEA. Trimming removed 5 bases at V and 0 bases at J, with 15 bases between. The CDR3 is 16 amino acids.

The chain links TRBV27 to TRBJ2-7; 9 nucleotides line up with TRBD2. The germline CDR1 and CDR2 sequences are MNHEY and SMNVEV (reference sequence). There are 15 residues in the CDR3. Trimming cost V 2 bases and J 2 bases; bases outside gene matches: 4. The CDR3 DNA sequence: TGTGCCAGCAGTTTAAGTTCTAGCGGGGCCTACGAGCAGTACTTC. Amino acid sequence: CASSLSSSGAYEQYF.

This chain links TRBV9 with TRBJ2-1; a possible D gene is TRBD2 (5 bases). This CDR3 has 16 residues. Germline CDR1 reads SGDLS; CDR2 reads YYNGEE. Trimming shortened V by 3 bases and J by 3 bases, and 16 bases separated the two germline ends. CDR3 nucleotide sequence: TGTGCCAGCAGCGCCCAACCTAGCTTTCTCTACAATGAGCAGTTCTTC. Encoded protein: CASSAQPSFLYNEQFF.

The V call is TRBV27, the J call TRBJ1-5; D is perhaps TRBD1 (5 bases). The germline CDR1 and CDR2 sequences are MNHEY and SMNVEV (reference sequence). CDR3 length: 16 residues. V was cut by 6 bases and J by 7 bases, with 22 bases left in between. The CDR3 is CASRPSWDGWDQPQHF. The CDR3 DNA is TGTGCCAGCAGACCCTCCTGGGACGGATGGGACCAGCCCCAGCATTTT.

This chain uses TRBV11-2 with TRBJ1-5, with D uncertain. The CDR3 consists of 13 residues. The V end lost 1 base, the J end lost 7 bases, and 8 bases lay between the germline ends. Germline CDR1 reads SGHAT; CDR2 reads FQNNGV. This CDR3 reads CASSLVPEQPQHF. The CDR3 bases are TGTGCCAGCAGCTTAGTTCCGGAACAGCCCCAGCATTTT.

The chain has TRBV29-1 and TRBJ1-2; TRBD1 is a possible D gene (6 bases). This CDR3 comprises 11 residues. Trimming took 4 bases from V and 5 from J, leaving 8 bases between them. From germline, CDR1 is SQVTM and CDR2 ANQGSEA. DNA of the CDR3: TGCAGCGTTGGACAGGAGTATGGCTACACCTTC. It yields the protein CSVGQEYGYTF. The full variable domain, completed using reference TRBV29-1 and TRBJ1-2, is SAVISQKPSRDICQRGTSLTIQCQVDSQVTMMFWYRQQPGQSLTLIATANQGSEATYESGFVIDKFPISRPNLTFSTLTVSNMSPEDSSIYLCSVGQEYGYTFGSGTRLTVV.

In its sample, this clone was seen a few times. The chain is built from TRBV7-8 and TRBJ1-5, with D uncertain. V lost 5 bases and J lost 0, with 5 bases in between. The CDR3 consists of 13 residues. Per germline, CDR1 SGHVS and CDR2 FQNEAQ. The CDR3 sequence: CASSPYSNQPQHF. DNA for the CDR3: TGTGCCAGCAGCCCGTATAGCAATCAGCCCCAGCATTTT. The full variable domain, rest sourced from reference TRBV7-8 and TRBJ1-5, is GAGVSQSPRYKVAKRGQDVALRCDPISGHVSLFWYQQALGQGPEFLTYFQNEAQLDKSGLPSDRFFAERPEGSVSTLKIQRTQQEDSAVYLCASSPYSNQPQHFGDGTRLSIL.

This clone was counted between two and nine times. The chain employs TRBV11-2 and TRBJ2-7; D may correspond to TRBD1 or TRBD2 (5 bases each). The CDR3 is 15 amino acids. Germline values: CDR1 SGHAT, CDR2 FQNNGV. The V and J ends lost 5 bases and 5 bases respectively, with 19 bases between them. The CDR3 here is CASSARLTGQHEQYF. The CDR3 nucleotides read TGTGCCAGCAGCGCCCGGCTGACGGGGCAGCACGAGCAGTACTTC.

The chain couples TRBV7-4 to TRBJ2-1; TRBD2 matches 7 bases. CDR3 length: 15 amino acids. Germline assignment: CDR1 SGHVT and CDR2 SQSDAQ. Trimming removed 9 bases from V and 4 bases from J; junction bases left unmatched: 12. The CDR3 here is CASYLSGLLYNEQFF. In nucleotides, the CDR3 is TGTGCCAGTTACCTCTCGGGACTACTATACAATGAGCAGTTCTTC.

This clone has a single count. The rearrangement links TRBV27 to TRBJ2-7, with D maybe TRBD1 (5 bases). Trimming took off 0 bases at V and 6 bases at J, with 9 bases between the two ends. The CDR3 totals 13 residues. Per the germline V gene, CDR1 is MNHEY and CDR2 is SMNVEV (reference sequence). CDR3 DNA: TGTGCCAGCAGTTTATCGGACATAACCGAGCAGTACTTC. As protein: CASSLSDITEQYF.

V and J are TRBV28 and TRBJ1-2; D uncertain. V lost 2 bases and J 2 bases, leaving 6 bases between the germline ends. Germline V CDR1 and CDR2: MDHEN, SYDVKM. The CDR3 is 13 residues long. CDR3 DNA: TGTGCCAGCAGTTTAACAGTAAACTATGGCTACACCTTC. Residues: CASSLTVNYGYTF.